Below, 7 T cell receptor beta chains from the same sample are listed, as sequenced in a study of T cell responses to AZD1222 COVID-19 vaccine. Measured with immunoSEQ multiplex PCR; TCRdb has only the in-frame clones, and not every one. The table records 95,000 to 150,000 clones, 75% to 90% of them present only once. The source was peripheral blood, collected on day 0 of AZD1222 vaccination. These receptor sequences come from an adult in good health.

The rearrangement joins TRBV7-9 to TRBJ1-2, with a possible D match to TRBD1 (6 bases). Trimming removed 5 bases at V and 7 bases at J, with 20 bases between. CDR3 length: 15 residues. In germline, CDR1 is SEHNR, CDR2 FQNEAQ (reference sequence). The CDR3 spells CASSPTGGAHGGYTF. The CDR3 DNA follows: TGTGCCAGCAGCCCAACGGGGGGGGCGCACGGTGGCTACACCTTC.

The chain couples TRBV29-1 to TRBJ2-7; D remains ambiguous. Germline V CDR1 and CDR2: SQVTM, ANQGSEA. This CDR3 has 14 residues. V was pared by 0 bases and J by 3 bases, with 12 bases between. The CDR3 DNA is TGCAGCGTTGAAGATTCGGGCCGACACTACGAGCAGTACTTC. Amino acids: CSVEDSGRHYEQYF.

The chain recombines TRBV5-4 with TRBJ2-6; unclear D gene. V was cut by 0 bases and J by 0 bases, with 7 bases left in between. Germline loops: CDR1 SGHNT, CDR2 YYREEE (reference sequence). The CDR3 is made up of 16 amino acids. The CDR3 nucleotides read TGTGCCAGCAGCTTGGTGGTGAGCTCTGGGGCCAACGTCCTGACTTTC. It codes for CASSLVVSSGANVLTF. Based on the CDR3 plus reference TRBV5-4 and TRBJ2-6, the full variable domain is ETGVTQSPTHLIKTRGQQVTLRCSSQSGHNTVSWYQQALGQGPQFIFQYYREEENGRGNFPPRFSGLQFPNYSSELNVNALELDDSALYLCASSLVVSSGANVLTFGAGSRLTVL.

J is TRBJ2-6 and V is TRBV7-9; TRBD2 matches 7 bases. V lost 5 bases to trimming and J lost 2 bases; unmatched junction nucleotides: 0. There are 14 residues in the CDR3. Germline lookup yields CDR1 SEHNR and CDR2 FQNEAQ (reference sequence). The CDR3, as DNA: TGTGCCAGCAGCGGGAGGGCTGGGGCCAACGTCCTGACTTTC. Translated, it gives CASSGRAGANVLTF.

This sequence joins TRBV29-1 and TRBJ1-4; D remains ambiguous. CDR1 and CDR2 (germline): SQVTM, ANQGSEA. Trimming took off 6 bases at V and 0 bases at J, with 5 bases between the two ends. This CDR3 is 12 amino acids long. The CDR3 here is CSVLSTNEKLFF. The DNA for the CDR3 is TGCAGCGTCCTATCAACTAATGAAAAACTGTTTTTT.

This clone came up a few times. V and J are TRBV28 and TRBJ2-7, with D maybe TRBD1 (5 bases). V was shortened by 2 bases and J by 6 bases, with 14 bases between the two germline ends. The CDR3 extends over 14 amino acids. CDR1 and CDR2 (germline): MDHEN, SYDVKM. CDR3 in DNA: TGTGCCAGCAGTTTAACAGGAATTTGGGGCGAGCAGTACTTC. Residues: CASSLTGIWGEQYF.

In its sample, this clone was seen once. The chain is built from TRBV4-3 and TRBJ2-3; no clear D. CDR3 length: 18 residues. The germline CDR1 and CDR2 sequences are LGHNA and YSLEER. The ends were cut back, 0 bases at V and 4 bases at J, with 20 bases in the middle. This CDR3 is CASSQDGRAAMIADTQYF. CDR3 nucleotides: TGCGCCAGCAGCCAAGACGGTAGGGCAGCAATGATAGCAGATACGCAGTATTTT.